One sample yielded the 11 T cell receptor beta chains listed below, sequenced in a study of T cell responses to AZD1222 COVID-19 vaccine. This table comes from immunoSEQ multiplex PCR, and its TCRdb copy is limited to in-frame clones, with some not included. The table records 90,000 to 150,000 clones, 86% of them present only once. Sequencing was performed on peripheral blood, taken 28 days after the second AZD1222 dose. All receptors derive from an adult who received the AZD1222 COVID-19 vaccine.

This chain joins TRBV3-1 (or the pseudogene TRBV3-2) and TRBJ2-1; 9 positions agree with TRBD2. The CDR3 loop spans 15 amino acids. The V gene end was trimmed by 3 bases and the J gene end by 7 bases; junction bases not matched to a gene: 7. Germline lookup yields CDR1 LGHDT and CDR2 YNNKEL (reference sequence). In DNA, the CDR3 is TGTGCCAGCAGCCAGGGGACTAGCAATAGGAATGAGCAGTTCTTC. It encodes CASSQGTSNRNEQFF.

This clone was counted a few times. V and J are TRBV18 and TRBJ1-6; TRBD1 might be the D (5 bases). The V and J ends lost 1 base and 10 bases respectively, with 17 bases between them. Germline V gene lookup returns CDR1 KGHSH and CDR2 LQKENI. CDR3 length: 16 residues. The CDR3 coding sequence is TGTGCCAGCTCACCACGGGTCGAGCAGGGCCCCTCACCCCTCCACTTT. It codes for CASSPRVEQGPSPLHF.

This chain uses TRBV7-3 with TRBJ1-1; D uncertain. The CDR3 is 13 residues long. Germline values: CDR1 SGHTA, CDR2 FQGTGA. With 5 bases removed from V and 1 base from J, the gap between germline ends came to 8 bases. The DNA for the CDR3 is TGTGCCAGCAGCCCGTACAAGAACACTGAAGCTTTCTTT. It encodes CASSPYKNTEAFF.

For the CDR3, the DNA is TGCGCCAGAATGCAAACCCGGGACAGGGGGAGTGAAGCTTTCTTT. Its protein product is CARMQTRDRGSEAFF. V and J are TRBV5-1 and TRBJ1-1, with 11 positions matching TRBD1. CDR3 length equals 15 residues. Per the germline V gene, CDR1 is SGHRS and CDR2 is YFSETQ. Trimming removed 8 bases from V and 7 bases from J; junction bases left unmatched: 13.

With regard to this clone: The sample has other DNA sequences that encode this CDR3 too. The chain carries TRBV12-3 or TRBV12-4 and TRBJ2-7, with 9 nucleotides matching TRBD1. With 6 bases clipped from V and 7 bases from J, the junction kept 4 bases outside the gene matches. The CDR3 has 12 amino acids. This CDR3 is CASSLTGGEQYF. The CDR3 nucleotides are TGTGCCAGCAGCCTGACAGGGGGTGAGCAGTACTTC.

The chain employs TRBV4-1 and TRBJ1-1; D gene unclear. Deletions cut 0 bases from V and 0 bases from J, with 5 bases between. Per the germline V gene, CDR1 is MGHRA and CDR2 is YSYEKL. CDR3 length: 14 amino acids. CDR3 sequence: CASSQDLLNTEAFF. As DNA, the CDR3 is TGCGCCAGCAGCCAAGATCTGCTGAACACTGAAGCTTTCTTT.

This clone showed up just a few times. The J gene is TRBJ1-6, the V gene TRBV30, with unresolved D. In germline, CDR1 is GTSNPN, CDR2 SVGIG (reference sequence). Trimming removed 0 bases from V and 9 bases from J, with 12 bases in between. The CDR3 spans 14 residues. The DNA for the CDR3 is TGTGCCTGGAGTGTACCGGGCAGAATTTCACCCCTCCACTTT. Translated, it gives CAWSVPGRISPLHF. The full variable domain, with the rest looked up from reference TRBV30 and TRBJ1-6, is SQTIHQWPATLVQPVGSPLSLECTVEGTSNPNLYWYRQAAGRGLQLLFYSVGIGQISSEVPQNLSASRPQDRQFILSSKKLLLSDSGFYLCAWSVPGRISPLHFGNGTRLTVT.

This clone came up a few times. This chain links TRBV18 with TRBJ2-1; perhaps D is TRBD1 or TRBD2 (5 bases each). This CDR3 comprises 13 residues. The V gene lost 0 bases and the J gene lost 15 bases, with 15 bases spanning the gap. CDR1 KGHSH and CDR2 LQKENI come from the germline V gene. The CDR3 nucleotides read TGTGCCAGCTCACCACCAATAGGGGAGTGGAGGTTCTTC. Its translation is CASSPPIGEWRFF.

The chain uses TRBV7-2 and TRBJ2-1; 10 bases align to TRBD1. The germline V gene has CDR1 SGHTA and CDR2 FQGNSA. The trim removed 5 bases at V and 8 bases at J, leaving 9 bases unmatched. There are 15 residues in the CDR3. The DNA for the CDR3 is TGTGCCAGCAGCAGAGCCGGGACAGGGGTCCATGAGCAGTTCTTC. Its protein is CASSRAGTGVHEQFF.

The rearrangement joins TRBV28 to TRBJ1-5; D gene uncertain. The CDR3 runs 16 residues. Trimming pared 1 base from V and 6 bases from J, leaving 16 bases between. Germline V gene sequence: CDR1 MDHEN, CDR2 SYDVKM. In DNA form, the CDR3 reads TGTGCCAGCAGTTTATTAATAGGGAATAGGGTTCAGCCCCAGCATTTT. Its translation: CASSLLIGNRVQPQHF.

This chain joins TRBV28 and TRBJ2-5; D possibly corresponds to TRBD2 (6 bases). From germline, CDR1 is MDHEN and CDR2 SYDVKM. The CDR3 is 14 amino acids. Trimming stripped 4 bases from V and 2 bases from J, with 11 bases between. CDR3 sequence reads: CASSSRRGQETQYF. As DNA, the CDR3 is TGTGCCAGCAGTTCAAGGAGGGGACAAGAGACCCAGTACTTC.